This TCR beta chain was documented in a study of blood T cell repertoires in COVID-19. Study in general: Material from acute and convalescent COVID-19 was sourced from the United States, Italy and Spain. From T cells, B-cell-depleted T cells, or PBMCs came the material, which was cDNA or gDNA.

Trimming removed 10 bases from V and 1 base from J, with 17 bases in between. Germline loops: CDR1 SNHLY, CDR2 FYNNEI. This CDR3 is 14 amino acids long. Original methodology: Quantification of nucleated cells was approximated via reference gene primer amplification. The table came from immunoSEQ multiplex PCR; TCRdb's copy has only in-frame clones and leaves some out. From that table come the V and J calls and clone size; the DNA was used to work out D and trimming. Among some 270,000 clones, around nine tenths were seen once, and the ten largest hold around 0.84%. The rearrangement uses TRBV2 and TRBJ2-7, with D perhaps matching TRBD1 (6 bases). Input material: peripheral blood. The TCR comes from a young man with acute or convalescent COVID-19. CDR3 DNA: TGTGCCAACAAGGACAGAGAGACTTCCTACGAGCAGTACTTC. Its translation is CANKDRETSYEQYF. Based on the CDR3 plus reference TRBV2 and TRBJ2-7, the full variable domain is EPEVTQTPSHQVTQMGQEVILRCVPISNHLYFYWYRQILGQKVEFLVSFYNNEISEKSEIFDDQFSVERPDGSNFTLKIRSTKLEDSAMYFCANKDRETSYEQYFGPGTRLTVT.